One sample yielded the 21 T cell receptor beta chains listed below, sequenced in a study of cytomegalovirus exposure and HLA in healthy donors (dated by TCRdb to between 2016 and 2019). Libraries were prepared through the immunoSEQ multiplex PCR assay. For the multiplex PCR, a mixture combining 60 forward primers for TCR Vbeta segments and 13 reverse primers for TCR Jbeta segments was used. Drawn from immuneACCESS, this table holds only the in-frame rearrangements with V and J called that TCRdb kept. Clones are partly lost; checked studies trace under half to an unresolved V gene and leave the rest unexplained. The sample table lists approximately 280,000 clones, about 90% of them with a count of one. Approximately 2.4% of the sample is in the top ten clones. Sequencing was done on a sample of PBMCs. The source of these receptors is a woman between 18 and 29 years old in good health and CMV-seronegative.

The chain couples TRBV2 to TRBJ1-2; possibly TRBD1 for D (6 bases). The CDR3 runs to 13 residues. CDR1 and CDR2 from the germline V gene are SNHLY and FYNNEI. The V end was cut by 4 bases, the J end by 8 bases, with 14 bases between. CDR3 amino acids: CASSGDILTGYTF. The CDR3 coding sequence is TGTGCCAGCAGTGGGGACATTCTTACGGGCTACACCTTC.

The chain has TRBV5-6 and TRBJ1-6; no firm D call. The germline gives CDR1 SGHDT, CDR2 YYEEEE. The CDR3 totals 14 residues. The V end was cut by 4 bases, the J end by 10 bases, with 15 bases between. The CDR3: CASSVGSLGSPLHF. As DNA, the CDR3 is TGTGCCAGCAGCGTGGGTAGTCTGGGCTCACCCCTCCACTTT. Full variable domain (missing parts from reference TRBV5-6 and TRBJ1-6): DAGVTQSPTHLIKTRGQQVTLRCSPKSGHDTVSWYQQALGQGPQFIFQYYEEEERQRGNFPDRFSGHQFPNYSSELNVNALLLGDSALYLCASSVGSLGSPLHFGNGTRLTVT.

The chain recombines TRBV5-4 with TRBJ2-5; 11 bases fit TRBD2. CDR1 and CDR2 (germline): SGHNT, YYREEE (reference sequence). This CDR3 contains 16 residues. Trimming removed 0 bases from V and 5 bases from J; junction bases left unmatched: 6. CDR3 DNA: TGTGCCAGCAGCTTGGAGGGAGCTAGCGGGGGGGAGACCCAGTACTTC. Protein: CASSLEGASGGETQYF.

This clone was recorded once. This rearrangement joins TRBV5-1 to TRBJ2-7, with TRBD2 matching 7 bases. The germline CDR1 and CDR2 sequences are SGHRS and YFSETQ. With 4 bases clipped from V and 5 bases from J, the junction kept 6 bases outside the gene matches. This CDR3 region has 13 residues. CDR3 sequence reads: CASSPRGGNEQYF. The CDR3 coding sequence is TGCGCCAGCAGCCCCCGCGGGGGAAACGAGCAGTACTTC.

This chain uses TRBV6-1 with TRBJ2-7; no definite D call. Germline V gives CDR1 MNHNS, CDR2 SASEGT. Trimming removed 7 bases at V and 9 bases at J, with 16 bases between. The CDR3 runs to 12 residues. The CDR3 loop is CASNSGSTWQYF. CDR3 sequence (DNA): TGTGCCAGCAATTCAGGATCTACGTGGCAGTACTTC.

V usage is TRBV10-3 and J usage is TRBJ2-7; the match to TRBD2 covers 8 bases. The V gene's germline CDR1 is ENHRY and CDR2 SYGVKD. V trimming: 4 bases; J trimming: 4 bases; junction bases outside the gene matches: 9. This CDR3 has 15 residues. The chain's CDR3 is CAISAALADQYEQYF. The CDR3 DNA reads TGTGCCATCAGTGCCGCACTAGCGGATCAATACGAGCAGTACTTC.

The rearrangement joins TRBV29-1 to TRBJ1-2, with 7 positions matching TRBD1. Germline V gene lookup returns CDR1 SQVTM and CDR2 ANQGSEA. CDR3 size: 12 residues. Trimming cost V 7 bases and J 8 bases; bases outside gene matches: 10. CDR3 protein: CSAVTDREGYTF. As DNA, the CDR3 is TGCAGCGCGGTGACTGACAGGGAAGGCTACACCTTC.

The chain links TRBV6-1 to TRBJ1-1; D not resolved. Germline V gene sequence: CDR1 MNHNS, CDR2 SASEGT. Trimming left V 3 bases short and J 3 bases short, with 8 bases between. This CDR3 has 13 residues. CDR3 nucleotides: TGTGCCAGCAGTGACGCACGGTACACTGAAGCTTTCTTT. Amino acid sequence: CASSDARYTEAFF.

This clone was detected only once. This chain joins TRBV2 and TRBJ2-3; maybe TRBD1 (5 bases). The CDR3 runs to 12 residues. The V gene lost 6 bases and the J gene lost 4 bases, with 8 bases spanning the gap. The V gene's germline CDR1 is SNHLY and CDR2 FYNNEI. The CDR3, as DNA: TGTGCCAGCAGGCGACAGTCAGATACGCAGTATTTT. This translates into CASRRQSDTQYF. The entire variable domain, with the rest obtained from reference TRBV2 and TRBJ2-3, is as follows: EPEVTQTPSHQVTQMGQEVILRCVPISNHLYFYWYRQILGQKVEFLVSFYNNEISEKSEIFDDQFSVERPDGSNFTLKIRSTKLEDSAMYFCASRRQSDTQYFGPGTRLTVL.

The sample holds a few counts of this clone. The rearrangement links TRBV18 to TRBJ1-1; tentative D call: TRBD1 (5 bases). This CDR3 contains 14 residues. Germline CDR1 KGHSH, CDR2 LQKENI. V was cut by 2 bases and J by 11 bases, with 18 bases left in between. The CDR3: CASSPVGGSVEAFF. The CDR3 bases are TGTGCCAGCTCACCAGTCGGGGGGAGTGTGGAGGCTTTCTTT.

The chain combines TRBV6-1 with TRBJ1-1; 9 bases match TRBD1. The CDR3 totals 15 residues. The J segment lost 2 bases and the V segment lost 6 bases, leaving 7 bases of the junction unmatched. Germline-derived CDR1 and CDR2 are MNHNS and SASEGT. The CDR3 here is CASSLGTGTNTEAFF. DNA of the CDR3: TGTGCCAGCAGCCTCGGGACAGGGACCAACACTGAAGCTTTCTTT.

The rearrangement joins TRBV4-1 to TRBJ1-2; 7 bases map to TRBD1. The CDR3 is 14 amino acids. V lost 4 bases to trimming and J lost 4 bases; unmatched junction nucleotides: 6. CDR1 and CDR2 from the germline V gene are MGHRA and YSYEKL. CDR3 protein: CASSPYRGVYGYTF. In nucleotides, the CDR3 is TGCGCCAGCAGCCCCTACAGGGGTGTCTATGGCTACACCTTC.

The J gene is TRBJ2-7, the V gene TRBV27, with TRBD2 matching over 11 bases. The trim removed 8 bases at V and 4 bases at J, leaving 7 bases unmatched. Germline CDR1 MNHEY, CDR2 SMNVEV (reference sequence). This CDR3 is 14 amino acids long. The CDR3 is CASAPRTSGYEQYF. The CDR3 DNA is TGTGCCAGCGCCCCTAGGACTAGCGGGTACGAGCAGTACTTC.

The rearrangement uses TRBV5-6 and TRBJ1-2; no clear D gene. The CDR3 totals 13 residues. In germline, CDR1 is SGHDT, CDR2 YYEEEE. Trimming removed 5 bases from V and 5 bases from J, with 13 bases in between. The CDR3 loop is CASRQSRVYGYTF. CDR3 sequence (DNA): TGTGCCAGCAGACAGTCGCGGGTTTATGGCTACACCTTC.

The chain employs TRBV29-1 and TRBJ2-1; D call uncertain. The CDR3 loop spans 13 amino acids. V was pared by 3 bases and J by 4 bases, with 10 bases between. The germline V gene has CDR1 SQVTM and CDR2 ANQGSEA. The CDR3: CSVDSGFYNEQFF. CDR3 DNA sequence: TGCAGCGTTGACTCCGGTTTTTACAATGAGCAGTTCTTC.

This chain connects TRBV27 to TRBJ2-5, with 12 bases matching TRBD2. The CDR3 loop spans 16 amino acids. Trimming removed 3 bases from V and 1 base from J; junction bases left unmatched: 3. Germline CDR1 is MNHEY and CDR2 is SMNVEV (reference sequence). The CDR3 sequence: CASSFLAGGPQETQYF. CDR3 nucleotides: TGTGCCAGCAGTTTCCTAGCGGGGGGGCCCCAAGAGACCCAGTACTTC.

V is TRBV18 and J is TRBJ1-6; TRBD1 might be the D (5 bases). The CDR3 runs to 13 residues. Germline CDR1 is KGHSH and CDR2 is LQKENI. V was shortened by 3 bases and J by 10 bases, with 10 bases between the two germline ends. The DNA of the CDR3 is TGTGCCAGCTCACCGCCCCAGGGATCACCCCTCCACTTT. It is translated as CASSPPQGSPLHF.

In this sample, this clone turned up once. The chain links TRBV7-9 to TRBJ1-3, with D possibly being TRBD1 (5 bases). The CDR3 extends over 12 amino acids. Germline CDR1 is SEHNR and CDR2 is FQNEAQ (reference sequence). V shed 5 bases and J shed 14 bases, with 16 bases lying between them. CDR3 residues: CASSNSQTVLYF. Written as DNA, the CDR3 is TGTGCCAGCAGCAATTCTCAGACAGTTCTATATTTT.

This chain links TRBV7-3 with TRBJ1-1; a possible D gene is TRBD1 (5 bases). The ends were cut back, 5 bases at V and 0 bases at J, with 16 bases in the middle. Germline loops: CDR1 SGHTA, CDR2 FQGTGA. The CDR3 extends over 16 amino acids. The CDR3 bases are TGTGCCAGCAGCCCAAGACAGTTAAGTATGAACACTGAAGCTTTCTTT. Residues: CASSPRQLSMNTEAFF.

J is TRBJ1-3 and V is TRBV2; D perhaps matches TRBD1 (6 bases). V was trimmed by 6 bases and J by 3 bases, leaving 12 bases between them. This CDR3 has 14 amino acids. Germline values: CDR1 SNHLY, CDR2 FYNNEI. The CDR3: CASRPDRLGNTIYF. CDR3 nucleotide sequence: TGTGCCAGCAGACCGGACAGACTTGGAAACACCATATATTTT. Combining the CDR3 with reference TRBV2 and TRBJ1-3 gives the whole variable domain EPEVTQTPSHQVTQMGQEVILRCVPISNHLYFYWYRQILGQKVEFLVSFYNNEISEKSEIFDDQFSVERPDGSNFTLKIRSTKLEDSAMYFCASRPDRLGNTIYFGEGSWLTVV.

The chain couples TRBV9 to TRBJ2-5, with D possibly TRBD1 on 6 matching bases. The J call may be wrong; the DNA end is better matched by TRBJ2-7. The CDR3 sequence is 14 residues long. Germline lookup yields CDR1 SGDLS and CDR2 YYNGEE. In nucleotides, the CDR3 is TGTGCCAGCAGCGTAGGGGCAGGGGACTACGAGCAGTACTTC. It specifies CASSVGAGDYEQYF.